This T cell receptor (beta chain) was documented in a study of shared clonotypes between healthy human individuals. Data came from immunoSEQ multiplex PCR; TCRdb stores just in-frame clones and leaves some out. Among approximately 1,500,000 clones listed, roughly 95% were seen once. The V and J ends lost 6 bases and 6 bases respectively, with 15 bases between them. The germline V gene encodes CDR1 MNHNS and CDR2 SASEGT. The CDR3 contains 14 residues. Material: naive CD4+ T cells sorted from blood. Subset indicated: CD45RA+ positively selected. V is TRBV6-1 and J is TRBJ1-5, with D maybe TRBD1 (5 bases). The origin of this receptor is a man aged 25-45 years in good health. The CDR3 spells CASSDGGYAQPQHF. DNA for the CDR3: TGTGCCAGCAGCGATGGGGGGTACGCTCAGCCCCAGCATTTT.